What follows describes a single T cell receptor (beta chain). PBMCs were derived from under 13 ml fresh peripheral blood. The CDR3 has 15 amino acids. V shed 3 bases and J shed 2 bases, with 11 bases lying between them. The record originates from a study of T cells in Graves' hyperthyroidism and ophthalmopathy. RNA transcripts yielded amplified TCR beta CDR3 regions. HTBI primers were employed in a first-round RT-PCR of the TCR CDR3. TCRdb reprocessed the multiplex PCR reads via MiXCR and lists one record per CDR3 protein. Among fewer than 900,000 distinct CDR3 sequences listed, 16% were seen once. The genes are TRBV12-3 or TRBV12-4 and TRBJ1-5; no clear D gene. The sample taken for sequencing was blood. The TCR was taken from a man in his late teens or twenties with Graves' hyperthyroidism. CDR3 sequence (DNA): TGTGCCAGCAGTTTTCCCCCTGGCGGCAATCAGCCCCAGCATTTT. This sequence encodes CASSFPPGGNQPQHF.